These 26 T cell receptor beta chains originate from one sample sequenced in a study of cytomegalovirus exposure and HLA in healthy donors. The primer mix had 60 Vbeta and 13 Jbeta primers. The method was immunoSEQ multiplex PCR; TCRdb's version includes in-frame clones alone and lacks a portion of them. The sample consists of fewer than 90,000 clones, 75% to 85% of them appearing once. The sequencing input was PBMCs. The receptors derive from a woman in her 40s in good health and CMV-seropositive.

V and J are TRBV6-5 and TRBJ2-1; D possibly corresponds to TRBD1 (6 bases). V was cut by 0 bases and J by 4 bases, with 10 bases left in between. The germline CDR1 and CDR2 sequences are MNHEY and SVGAGI. The CDR3 covers 15 residues. As DNA, the CDR3 is TGTGCCAGCAGTTACTCGATTGGACAGTACAATGAGCAGTTCTTC. This translates into CASSYSIGQYNEQFF.

This chain links TRBV28 with TRBJ1-1; 8 nucleotides agree with TRBD1. V was clipped by 7 bases and J by 3 bases; unmatched bases: 10. This CDR3 comprises 15 residues. Germline CDR1 MDHEN, CDR2 SYDVKM. The DNA for the CDR3 is TGTGCCAGCATGGGCAGGGGGCGGGGTGACACTGAAGCTTTCTTT. It codes for CASMGRGRGDTEAFF.

In regard to this clone: Since no conserved phenylalanine or tryptophan closes the CDR3, a read error is the likely cause. The rearrangement uses TRBV30 and TRBJ2-2; D perhaps matches TRBD1 (8 bases). This CDR3 contains 16 residues. V shed 1 base and J shed 1 base, with 13 bases lying between them. Germline CDR1 and CDR2: GTSNPN and SVGIG (reference sequence). Here the CDR3 reads CAWSGTGGENTGELFV. CDR3 sequence (DNA): TGTGCCTGGAGTGGAACAGGGGGGGAGAACACCGGGGAGCTGTTTGTT.

This chain connects TRBV6-5 to TRBJ2-5, with a possible D match to TRBD1 (6 bases). The germline V and J ends were trimmed by 6 bases and 3 bases, with 17 bases remaining between them. The germline V gene encodes CDR1 MNHEY and CDR2 SVGAGI. This CDR3 contains 15 residues. CDR3 in amino acids: CASSPRGTAKETQYF. CDR3 in DNA: TGTGCCAGCAGCCCTAGGGGGACGGCAAAAGAGACCCAGTACTTC.

The rearrangement uses TRBV28 and TRBJ2-1; a weak D match, TRBD1 (6 bases). Between the trimmed V and J ends, which lost 2 bases and 0 bases, there was a span of 14 bases. The CDR3 spans 17 residues. Germline CDR1 and CDR2: MDHEN and SYDVKM. This CDR3 reads CASSLVREGGSYNEQFF. CDR3 sequence (DNA): TGTGCCAGCAGTTTAGTAAGGGAAGGGGGCTCCTACAATGAGCAGTTCTTC.

The chain joins TRBV19 to TRBJ1-2; 8 bases map to TRBD1. CDR3 size: 14 residues. Germline assignment: CDR1 LNHDA and CDR2 SQIVND (reference sequence). The CDR3 region is CATASGTGVLGYTF. Here the CDR3 DNA reads TGTGCGACGGCGTCCGGGACAGGCGTACTCGGCTACACCTTC. Full variable domain (remainder filled in from reference TRBV19 and TRBJ1-2): DGGITQSPKYLFRKEGQNVTLSCEQNLNHDAMYWYRQDPGQGLRLIYYSQIVNDFQKGDIAEGYSVSREKKESFPLTVTSAQKNPTAFYLCATASGTGVLGYTFGSGTRLTVV.

This rearrangement joins TRBV25-1 to TRBJ2-1; 7 positions match TRBD1. The junction had 11 bases not matched to a gene; V was cut back by 8 bases and J by 4 bases. Germline CDR1 and CDR2: MGHDK and SYGVNS. The CDR3 consists of 15 residues. CDR3 coding DNA: TGTGCCAGCCAAGGTCCGGGACAGCATTACAATGAGCAGTTCTTC. Protein product: CASQGPGQHYNEQFF.

This clone was detected once. The V and J genes are TRBV5-5 and TRBJ2-5; TRBD2 matches at 7 bases. Per germline, CDR1 SGHKS and CDR2 YYEKEE (reference sequence). CDR3 length: 14 residues. The V gene end was trimmed by 4 bases and the J gene end by 2 bases; junction bases not matched to a gene: 5. The CDR3 sequence is CASSGGGKQETQYF. CDR3 nucleotide sequence: TGTGCCAGCAGCGGGGGAGGGAAGCAAGAGACCCAGTACTTC.

This clone has only one observation. This rearrangement joins TRBV19 to TRBJ2-7; D might be TRBD2 (5 bases). V was shortened by 1 base and J by 4 bases, with 11 bases between the two germline ends. The V gene's germline CDR1 is LNHDA and CDR2 SQIVND (reference sequence). The CDR3 is made up of 14 amino acids. CDR3 nucleotide sequence: TGTGCCAGTAGTATAGTTTCCGGCGGGTACGAGCAGTACTTC. Its translation is CASSIVSGGYEQYF.

This chain joins TRBV30 and TRBJ1-2; a possible D gene is TRBD1 (6 bases). This CDR3 has 16 amino acids. The ends were cut back, 1 base at V and 0 bases at J, with 15 bases in the middle. Germline CDR1 GTSNPN, CDR2 SVGIG (reference sequence). DNA of the CDR3: TGTGCCTGGAGTGGATTGGACAGCGCTGCTAACTATGGCTACACCTTC. Its protein is CAWSGLDSAANYGYTF.

This clone was detected only once. J is TRBJ2-1 and V is TRBV7-8, with D tentatively TRBD2 (5 bases). V gave up 0 bases and J gave up 0 bases, with 12 bases separating them. CDR3 length: 17 residues. Germline V gives CDR1 SGHVS, CDR2 FQNEAQ. The CDR3 region is CASSLAPPGFSYNEQFF. The CDR3 nucleotides read TGTGCCAGCAGCTTAGCTCCACCGGGGTTCTCCTACAATGAGCAGTTCTTC.

The J gene is TRBJ1-2, the V gene TRBV7-8; 7 nucleotides align to TRBD1. Losses at the gene ends were 6 bases for V and 8 bases for J; bases not matched to a gene: 9. The CDR3 has 13 residues. The germline V gene encodes CDR1 SGHVS and CDR2 FQNEAQ. The DNA for the CDR3 is TGTGCCAGCAGTCCACAGGGGATGCAGGGCTACACCTTC. It is translated as CASSPQGMQGYTF.

The chain joins TRBV7-2 to TRBJ2-1, with TRBD1 as a possible D gene (6 bases). This CDR3 comprises 15 residues. Germline-derived CDR1 and CDR2 are SGHTA and FQGNSA. The V gene lost 1 base and the J gene lost 4 bases, with 11 bases spanning the gap. CDR3 in amino acids: CASSLDRDRYNEQFF. In DNA, the CDR3 is TGTGCCAGCAGCTTAGACCGAGACAGGTACAATGAGCAGTTCTTC.

The rearrangement links TRBV2 to TRBJ1-1, with D maybe TRBD1 (6 bases). The CDR3 is made up of 13 amino acids. Germline-derived CDR1 and CDR2 are SNHLY and FYNNEI. V lost 8 bases and J lost 1, with 11 bases in between. The CDR3 protein is CASSGQPNTEAFF. The CDR3 nucleotides are TGTGCCAGCTCCGGACAGCCGAACACTGAAGCTTTCTTT. Full variable domain (rest looked up from reference TRBV2 and TRBJ1-1): EPEVTQTPSHQVTQMGQEVILRCVPISNHLYFYWYRQILGQKVEFLVSFYNNEISEKSEIFDDQFSVERPDGSNFTLKIRSTKLEDSAMYFCASSGQPNTEAFFGQGTRLTVV.

J is TRBJ2-7 and V is TRBV28, with unresolved D. Trimming pared 5 bases from V and 2 bases from J, leaving 7 bases between. CDR3 length equals 12 residues. The germline CDR1 and CDR2 sequences are MDHEN and SYDVKM. This CDR3 is CASSTRAYEQYF. DNA for the CDR3: TGTGCCAGCAGTACCCGGGCCTACGAGCAGTACTTC.

The chain couples TRBV4-1 to TRBJ1-2; 9 bases align to TRBD1. The CDR3 extends over 13 amino acids. The V gene end was trimmed by 4 bases and the J gene end by 9 bases; junction bases not matched to a gene: 6. Germline V gives CDR1 MGHRA, CDR2 YSYEKL. CDR3 bases: TGCGCCAGCAGCCCGGGACAGGGATTGAGCTACACCTTC. Translated: CASSPGQGLSYTF.

The chain recombines TRBV20-1 with TRBJ1-2, with a tentative D call TRBD1 (5 bases). The CDR3 consists of 10 residues. V was clipped by 3 bases and J by 7 bases, with 6 bases between them. The germline gives CDR1 DFQATT, CDR2 SNEGSKA (reference sequence). The CDR3, as DNA: TGCAGTGCTAGGGGGGGTGGCTACACCTTC. Residues: CSARGGGYTF.

The genes are TRBV28 and TRBJ1-1, with 9 bases fitting TRBD1. The CDR3 covers 15 residues. Trimming cost V 3 bases and J 9 bases; bases outside gene matches: 11. CDR1 and CDR2 (germline): MDHEN, SYDVKM. CDR3 region: CASSFFQEDRGKAFF. The CDR3 bases are TGTGCCAGCAGTTTCTTCCAGGAGGACAGGGGCAAAGCTTTCTTT.

The chain couples TRBV30 to TRBJ2-1; the match to TRBD2 covers 15 bases. This CDR3 is 19 amino acids long. Germline loops: CDR1 GTSNPN, CDR2 SVGIG (reference sequence). V lost 3 bases to trimming and J lost 0 bases; unmatched junction nucleotides: 9. CDR3 bases: TGTGCCTGGAGGGGCGGGACTAGCGGGGGGACGAGCTCCTACAATGAGCAGTTCTTC. Translation gives CAWRGGTSGGTSSYNEQFF.

In DNA, the CDR3 is TGTGCCAGCAGTCCCACTAGCGGGGGTTCGGATACGCAGTATTTT. Translating gives CASSPTSGGSDTQYF. This chain uses TRBV7-9 with TRBJ2-3; 11 bases are a match to TRBD2. The V gene's germline CDR1 is SEHNR and CDR2 FQNEAQ (reference sequence). V was clipped by 6 bases and J by 6 bases; unmatched bases: 8. The CDR3 contains 15 residues.

Here the CDR3 DNA reads TGTGCCAGTAGCACGACAGGGGGCCCCTACGAGCAGTACTTC. Translating it yields CASSTTGGPYEQYF. The V and J genes are TRBV19 and TRBJ2-7; 10 bases map to TRBD1. With 6 bases clipped from V and 2 bases from J, the junction kept 4 bases outside the gene matches. Germline V gives CDR1 LNHDA, CDR2 SQIVND (reference sequence). There are 14 residues in the CDR3.

The chain combines TRBV7-3 with TRBJ2-7, with a possible D match to TRBD1 (6 bases). The CDR3 spans 12 residues. V shed 8 bases and J shed 2 bases, with 10 bases lying between them. The germline CDR1 and CDR2 sequences are SGHTA and FQGTGA. CDR3 coding DNA: TGTGCCAGCTTACACAGGGCCTACGAGCAGTACTTC. Its translation: CASLHRAYEQYF. The variable domain in full, completed from reference TRBV7-3 and TRBJ2-7, reads GAGVSQTPSNKVTEKGKYVELRCDPISGHTALYWYRQSLGQGPEFLIYFQGTGAADDSGLPNDRFFAVRPEGSVSTLKIQRTERGDSAVYLCASLHRAYEQYFGPGTRLTVT.

The chain has TRBV7-9 and TRBJ1-2; the match to TRBD1 covers 7 bases. The trim removed 1 base at V and 4 bases at J, leaving 9 bases unmatched. Germline V gene sequence: CDR1 SEHNR, CDR2 FQNEAQ (reference sequence). This CDR3 has 16 amino acids. In DNA form, the CDR3 reads TGTGCCAGCAGCTTAGAGGCGACAGGGAACCTCTATGGCTACACCTTC. This encodes CASSLEATGNLYGYTF.

This clone was seen only a few times. This chain uses TRBV7-6 with TRBJ2-5, with 11 bases matching TRBD2. The trim removed 5 bases at V and 1 base at J, leaving 3 bases unmatched. The CDR3 consists of 15 residues. CDR1 and CDR2 (germline): SGHVS, FNYEAQ. The CDR3 sequence is CASSTTSGGQETQYF. In DNA form, the CDR3 reads TGTGCCAGCAGCACCACTAGCGGGGGCCAAGAGACCCAGTACTTC.

This rearrangement joins TRBV30 to TRBJ2-5; D uncertain. Germline CDR1 reads GTSNPN; CDR2 reads SVGIG (reference sequence). The CDR3 consists of 10 residues. V was clipped by 2 bases and J by 7 bases, with 5 bases between them. The CDR3 DNA reads as TGTGCCTGGAGTCGAGGGACCCAGTACTTC. Translated: CAWSRGTQYF.

The V call is TRBV2, the J call TRBJ2-7; 11 nucleotides agree with TRBD2. Losses at the gene ends were 6 bases for V and 6 bases for J; bases not matched to a gene: 10. Germline V gene data show CDR1 as SNHLY and CDR2 as FYNNEI. The CDR3 is 15 residues long. CDR3 sequence: CASRELAGGPSEQYF. DNA of the CDR3: TGTGCCAGCAGAGAGCTAGCGGGAGGCCCCAGCGAGCAGTACTTC.